The 10 T cell receptor beta chains presented below share a single source sample, sequenced in a study of patients and donors after allogeneic stem cell transplantation. TCRdb independently ran MiXCR on the RT-PCR reads; one entry per CDR3 protein. Here the sample spans about 210,000 distinct CDR3 sequences, more than 35% being singletons. Sequencing was done on a sample of blood, either unsorted or a sorted T cell fraction (not recorded which). The origin of the receptors is a human donor who was either an allogeneic HSCT recipient or a stem cell or donor lymphocyte infusion donor (not recorded which). It is not recorded whose cells these are; they may come from a transplant donor.

In the case of this clonotype: The germline gene is not matched at one end of the junction; a read error may be the cause. V usage is TRBV5-1 and J usage is TRBJ2-7; D is uncertain. The CDR3 totals 14 residues. The germline V gene encodes CDR1 SGHRS and CDR2 YFSETQ. The CDR3 coding sequence is TGCGCCAGCAGATTGGACGCTAGTTCCTACGAGCAGTACTTC. Residues: CASRLDASSYEQYF.

A few counts support this clonotype. This chain links TRBV15 with TRBJ1-3; D is perhaps TRBD1 (5 bases). This CDR3 spans 13 amino acids. Germline CDR1 is LNHNV and CDR2 is YYDKDF (reference sequence). Trimming took 3 bases from V and 6 from J, leaving 9 bases between them. CDR3 coding DNA: TGTGCCACCAGCAGGGAGGGGAAAAACACCATATATTTT. Translated: CATSREGKNTIYF.

The rearrangement joins TRBV18 to TRBJ2-7, with 7 bases identical to TRBD2. The CDR3 loop spans 13 amino acids. With V trimmed by 3 bases and J by 6 bases, 5 bases remained unmatched. Germline lookup yields CDR1 KGHSH and CDR2 LQKENI. For the CDR3, the DNA is TGTGCCAGCTCACCTGTAGCGGGTGGCGAGCAGTACTTC. Its translation is CASSPVAGGEQYF.

The chain employs TRBV10-3 and TRBJ2-2, with 8 bases aligning to TRBD1. The CDR3 contains 14 residues. Germline V lookup: CDR1 ENHRY, CDR2 SYGVKD. V lost 2 bases, J lost 13 bases, and 9 bases stayed unmatched. This CDR3 is CAISEQGAAPWLFF. The CDR3 nucleotides are TGTGCCATCAGTGAGCAGGGGGCAGCTCCGTGGCTGTTTTTT.

This clonotype was seen more than once but under ten times. The chain recombines TRBV5-1 with TRBJ1-2; D not resolved. Germline loops: CDR1 SGHRS, CDR2 YFSETQ. CDR3 length: 13 amino acids. V shed 0 bases and J shed 3 bases, with 6 bases lying between them. The CDR3 nucleotides read TGCGCCAGCAGCTTGGGGCTGGACTATGGCTACACCTTC. Protein sequence: CASSLGLDYGYTF.

V is TRBV6-6 and J is TRBJ2-7; D ambiguous. The CDR3 length is 14 residues. V was pared by 2 bases and J by 0 bases, with 8 bases between. Germline CDR1 reads MNHNY; CDR2 reads SVGAGI (reference sequence). CDR3 sequence: CASSYEESSYEQYF. DNA of the CDR3: TGTGCCAGCAGTTACGAGGAGAGCTCCTACGAGCAGTACTTC.

The V call is TRBV4-1, the J call TRBJ2-5, with 10 nucleotides matching TRBD1. The CDR3 consists of 15 residues. The J segment lost 4 bases and the V segment lost 3 bases, leaving 5 bases of the junction unmatched. Per the germline V gene, CDR1 is MGHRA and CDR2 is YSYEKL. The CDR3 is CASSQRQGAGETQYF. As DNA, the CDR3 is TGCGCCAGCAGCCAGAGACAGGGGGCGGGAGAGACCCAGTACTTC.

V and J are TRBV12-3 or TRBV12-4 and TRBJ2-1; D unresolved. The CDR3 sequence is 12 residues long. V was clipped by 3 bases and J by 12 bases, with 12 bases between them. CDR3 sequence reads: CASSFTSLGQFF. CDR3 nucleotide sequence: TGTGCCAGCAGTTTCACCTCCCTTGGGCAGTTCTTC.

This clonotype was counted between two and nine times. J is TRBJ1-5 and V is TRBV30; D is possibly TRBD1 (5 bases). The CDR3 has 14 residues. Germline CDR1 and CDR2: GTSNPN and SVGIG (reference sequence). The V gene lost 3 bases and the J gene lost 7 bases, with 16 bases spanning the gap. The CDR3 DNA sequence: TGTGCCTGGAGCGGGGGTGTGGCAAAACAGCCCCAGCATTTT. It is translated as CAWSGGVAKQPQHF.

The chain joins TRBV27 to TRBJ2-1, with D perhaps given as TRBD1 or TRBD2 (6 bases each). Trimming removed 8 bases from V and 3 bases from J, with 11 bases in between. Germline V lookup: CDR1 MNHEY, CDR2 SMNVEV (reference sequence). The CDR3 is 13 residues long. The CDR3 bases are TGTGCCAGCGGGGGGCGCTTCTACAATGAGCAGTTCTTC. Amino acid sequence: CASGGRFYNEQFF.